The rows below give T cell receptor beta chains drawn from one sample of a study of blood T cell repertoires in COVID-19. Profiling relied on immunoSEQ multiplex PCR, and the TCRdb table lists in-frame clones only, not all of them. The repertoire has about 110,000 clones, approximately 80% of them found once; the top ten carry approximately 15%. Sequenced material: peripheral blood. The receptors here all came from a woman of 80 years or more with acute or convalescent COVID-19. CDR3s include the opening cysteine and the closing phenylalanine or tryptophan. A D gene is named only where the DNA matches it firmly. Expanded clones get a size class; other rows say once, few or many, or leave the size out.

J gene: TRBJ1-3; CDR3 length: 16; D gene: TRBD1; clone size: once; V gene: TRBV5-1; CDR3 DNA: TGCGCCAGCAGCGCTGCCGGGACAGGGGCTGGAAACACCATATATTTT; CDR3 protein: CASSAAGTGAGNTIYF
J gene: TRBJ1-1; CDR3 length: 12; D gene: .; clone size: few; V gene: TRBV7-9; CDR3 DNA: TGTGCCAGCAGCTTATTGGGCGGGGAAGCTTTCTTT; CDR3 protein: CASSLLGGEAFF
J gene: TRBJ2-3; CDR3 length: 14; D gene: .; clone size: .; V gene: TRBV5-4; CDR3 DNA: TGTGCCAGCAGCCGAGGGACTTTCACAGATACGCAGTATTTT; CDR3 protein: CASSRGTFTDTQYF
J gene: TRBJ2-7; CDR3 length: 14; D gene: TRBD2; clone size: .; V gene: TRBV5-4; CDR3 DNA: TGTGCCAGCAGCCAGCGGGAGGGCCTGAACGAGCAGTACTTC; CDR3 protein: CASSQREGLNEQYF
J gene: TRBJ2-1; CDR3 length: 15; D gene: TRBD2; clone size: .; V gene: TRBV7-2; CDR3 DNA: TGTGCCAGCAGGTCCCCCGGGACTAGGCTGAATGAGCAGTTCTTC; CDR3 protein: CASRSPGTRLNEQFF
J gene: TRBJ1-6; CDR3 length: 15; D gene: .; clone size: .; V gene: TRBV7-6; CDR3 DNA: TGTGCCAGCAGCTTAGTCGAGGGTCTTTCGTCACCCCTCCACTTT; CDR3 protein: CASSLVEGLSSPLHF
J gene: TRBJ2-5; CDR3 length: 13; D gene: .; clone size: .; V gene: TRBV5-1; CDR3 DNA: TGCGCCAGCAGAGTACAGGGACAAGAGACCCAGTACTTC; CDR3 protein: CASRVQGQETQYF
J gene: TRBJ1-1; CDR3 length: 11; D gene: .; clone size: .; V gene: TRBV12-3/TRBV12-4; CDR3 DNA: TGTGCCAGCAGTTTGAGGGAGCAAGCTTTCTTT; CDR3 protein: CASSLREQAFF
J gene: TRBJ1-2; CDR3 length: 13; D gene: TRBD1; clone size: many; V gene: TRBV5-6; CDR3 DNA: TGTGCCAGCAGCTTAGGACAGGTCGGTGGCTACACCTTC; CDR3 protein: CASSLGQVGGYTF
J gene: TRBJ2-1; CDR3 length: 11; D gene: TRBD2; clone size: .; V gene: TRBV20-1; CDR3 DNA: TGCAGTGCTAGAGAGCCGGGACTAGGGTTCTTC; CDR3 protein: CSAREPGLGFF
J gene: TRBJ1-1; CDR3 length: 12; D gene: .; clone size: .; V gene: TRBV5-1; CDR3 DNA: TGCGCCAGCAAGGACGGGGGTACTGAAGCTTTCTTT; CDR3 protein: CASKDGGTEAFF
J gene: TRBJ1-2; CDR3 length: 14; D gene: .; clone size: .; V gene: TRBV4-1; CDR3 DNA: TGCGCCAGCAGCCAAGAGGAATTAAACAGGTCCCTCCGATTC; CDR3 protein: CASSQEELNRSLRF
J gene: TRBJ1-2; CDR3 length: 19; D gene: TRBD1; clone size: .; V gene: TRBV9; CDR3 DNA: TGTGCCAGCAGCGTAGAGCCACGGGGGACAGGGGGCGGAGGGAATGGCTACACCTTC; CDR3 protein: CASSVEPRGTGGGGNGYTF
J gene: TRBJ2-5; CDR3 length: 11; D gene: .; clone size: .; V gene: TRBV29-1; CDR3 DNA: TGCAGCGTTCCGCACAGGGCGACCCAGTACTTC; CDR3 protein: CSVPHRATQYF
J gene: TRBJ1-1; CDR3 length: 13; D gene: TRBD1; clone size: few; V gene: TRBV29-1; CDR3 DNA: TGCAGCGTTAGGGGACAGGCGGTGACTGAAGCTTTCTTT; CDR3 protein: CSVRGQAVTEAFF
J gene: TRBJ2-2; CDR3 length: 14; D gene: .; clone size: .; V gene: TRBV5-1; CDR3 DNA: TGCGCCAGCAGCTTGGGCGGGAACACCGGGGAGCTGTTTTTT; CDR3 protein: CASSLGGNTGELFF
J gene: TRBJ1-1; CDR3 length: 15; D gene: TRBD1; clone size: .; V gene: TRBV7-9; CDR3 DNA: TGTGCCAGCAGCGCGGGACAGGGGGCAATCACTGAAGCTTTCTTT; CDR3 protein: CASSAGQGAITEAFF
J gene: TRBJ1-1; CDR3 length: 15; D gene: TRBD1; clone size: .; V gene: TRBV7-2; CDR3 DNA: TGTGCCAGCAGCTTAGCTCCCACAGGGGACACTGAAGCTTTCTTT; CDR3 protein: CASSLAPTGDTEAFF
J gene: TRBJ2-6; CDR3 length: 17; D gene: .; clone size: .; V gene: TRBV5-1; CDR3 DNA: TGCGCCAGCAGTTCGTCCATCGGGTTCGCTGGGGCCAACGTCCTGACTTTC; CDR3 protein: CASSSSIGFAGANVLTF
J gene: TRBJ2-4; CDR3 length: 15; D gene: .; clone size: .; V gene: TRBV7-9; CDR3 DNA: TGTGCCAGCAGCCGGGGTAACCTAGCCAAAAACATTCAGTACTTC; CDR3 protein: CASSRGNLAKNIQYF
J gene: TRBJ1-6; CDR3 length: 16; D gene: TRBD1; clone size: .; V gene: TRBV6-1; CDR3 DNA: TGTGCCAGCAGTGGCCCCGGGACAGGCTCTAATTCACCCCTCCACTTT; CDR3 protein: CASSGPGTGSNSPLHF
J gene: TRBJ2-1; CDR3 length: 15; D gene: TRBD2; clone size: .; V gene: TRBV5-5; CDR3 DNA: TGTGCCAGCAGGTCCGGGACTAGCGGGTACAATGAGCAGTTCTTC; CDR3 protein: CASRSGTSGYNEQFF
J gene: TRBJ1-2; CDR3 length: 15; D gene: .; clone size: .; V gene: TRBV28; CDR3 DNA: TGTGCCAGCAGTCCCCGCTTGACAGTGAACTATGGCTACACCTTC; CDR3 protein: CASSPRLTVNYGYTF
J gene: TRBJ2-2; CDR3 length: 13; D gene: .; clone size: .; V gene: TRBV5-1; CDR3 DNA: TGCGCCAGCAGCTTGTATATCACCGGGGAGCTGTTTTTT; CDR3 protein: CASSLYITGELFF
J gene: TRBJ2-3; CDR3 length: 16; D gene: TRBD2; clone size: .; V gene: TRBV5-1; CDR3 DNA: TGCGCCAGCAGCAATAGCGGGAGGGGACTCACAGATACGCAGTATTTT; CDR3 protein: CASSNSGRGLTDTQYF
J gene: TRBJ2-7; CDR3 length: 9; D gene: .; clone size: .; V gene: TRBV12-3/TRBV12-4; CDR3 DNA: TGTGCCACCAACTACGAGCAGTACTTC; CDR3 protein: CATNYEQYF
J gene: TRBJ2-3; CDR3 length: 17; D gene: TRBD2; clone size: .; V gene: TRBV10-3; CDR3 DNA: TGTGCCATCAGTCAGCGGGAGGTCCTCCGGAGCACAGATACGCAGTATTTT; CDR3 protein: CAISQREVLRSTDTQYF
J gene: TRBJ2-1; CDR3 length: 15; D gene: TRBD1; clone size: .; V gene: TRBV5-8; CDR3 DNA: TGTGCCAGCAGCTTACGGACAGGGTCGAGGAATGAGCAGTTCTTC; CDR3 protein: CASSLRTGSRNEQFF
J gene: TRBJ2-2; CDR3 length: 14; D gene: TRBD1; clone size: .; V gene: TRBV5-8; CDR3 DNA: TGTGCCAGCAGAAGAGACAGGGACACCGGGGAGCTGTTTTTT; CDR3 protein: CASRRDRDTGELFF
J gene: TRBJ2-3; CDR3 length: 14; D gene: .; clone size: once; V gene: TRBV7-2; CDR3 DNA: TGTGCCAGCAGCTCGGCCCGGGGAGGAGATACGCAGTATTTT; CDR3 protein: CASSSARGGDTQYF
J gene: TRBJ1-5; CDR3 length: 13; D gene: .; clone size: .; V gene: TRBV18; CDR3 DNA: TGTGCCAGCTCACCCTCGAGCAATCAGCCCCAGCATTTT; CDR3 protein: CASSPSSNQPQHF
J gene: TRBJ2-5; CDR3 length: 14; D gene: .; clone size: once; V gene: TRBV5-1; CDR3 DNA: TGCGCCAGCAGCTTGGGGTTAGCTCAAGAGACCCAGTACTTC; CDR3 protein: CASSLGLAQETQYF
J gene: TRBJ1-2; CDR3 length: 14; D gene: .; clone size: .; V gene: TRBV5-1; CDR3 DNA: TGCGCCAGCAGCTTCTCCGGGACAATTAGTGGCTACACCTTC; CDR3 protein: CASSFSGTISGYTF
J gene: TRBJ2-3; CDR3 length: 15; D gene: .; clone size: .; V gene: TRBV3-1/TRBV3-2; CDR3 DNA: TGTGCCAGCAGCCAAGCAGGTCCCCCCACAGATACGCAGTATTTT; CDR3 protein: CASSQAGPPTDTQYF
J gene: TRBJ2-7; CDR3 length: 13; D gene: .; clone size: once; V gene: TRBV18; CDR3 DNA: TGTGCCAGCTCACCCTTCGAAGGGGCCGAGCAGTACTTC; CDR3 protein: CASSPFEGAEQYF
J gene: TRBJ2-4; CDR3 length: 16; D gene: TRBD2; clone size: .; V gene: TRBV10-1; CDR3 DNA: TGCGCCAGCAGTGGAGGACTAGCGGGAGTCCAAAACATTCAGTACTTC; CDR3 protein: CASSGGLAGVQNIQYF
J gene: TRBJ2-2; CDR3 length: 15; D gene: .; clone size: .; V gene: TRBV18; CDR3 DNA: TGTGCCAGCTCACCTTCCCAAGGGGGCACCGGGGAGCTGTTTTTT; CDR3 protein: CASSPSQGGTGELFF
J gene: TRBJ1-5; CDR3 length: 16; D gene: TRBD1; clone size: .; V gene: TRBV6-2/TRBV6-3; CDR3 DNA: TGTGCCAGCAGTTACGCAGACAGGGCGCGCAATCAGCCCCAGCATTTT; CDR3 protein: CASSYADRARNQPQHF
J gene: TRBJ2-2; CDR3 length: 16; D gene: TRBD1; clone size: few; V gene: TRBV5-6; CDR3 DNA: TGTGCCAGCAGCCCGGGGACAGGGAGTGGGACCGGGGAGCTGTTTTTT; CDR3 protein: CASSPGTGSGTGELFF
J gene: TRBJ2-3; CDR3 length: 15; D gene: .; clone size: .; V gene: TRBV5-1; CDR3 DNA: TGCGCCAGCAGCTTGGGGGGGCTGAGCACAGATACGCAGTATTTT; CDR3 protein: CASSLGGLSTDTQYF
J gene: TRBJ1-2; CDR3 length: 15; D gene: TRBD1; clone size: .; V gene: TRBV28; CDR3 DNA: TGTGCCAGCAGTCTCCTCCAGACAGGGCTTAACGGCTACACCTTC; CDR3 protein: CASSLLQTGLNGYTF
J gene: TRBJ1-4; CDR3 length: 12; D gene: .; clone size: .; V gene: TRBV2; CDR3 DNA: TGTGCCAGCAAAGGCGACTTCGAAAAACTGTTTTTT; CDR3 protein: CASKGDFEKLFF